This T cell receptor beta chain stems from a study of CXCR3-negative and CXCR3-positive naive CD8 T cells. In the case of this clonotype: Its antigen is unidentified.

Definition of naive CD8+ T cells rested on a CD45RO-CCR7+CD27+CD95- profile. The method, 5' RACE with UMI labels, was used to prepare the TRB cDNA libraries. TCRdb re-called the 5' RACE reads; every CDR3 protein appears as one record, without DNA. The specimen's table records tens of thousands of distinct CDR3 sequences. Findings of the study overall: Both naive subsets, CXCR3-negative and CXCR3-positive, displayed similar TRBV-TRBJ usage, unlike memory cells. Each naive subset displayed comparably high diversity, whereas memory CD8+ cells displayed much lower diversity. Naive CXCR3-positive cells had TRB CDR3s more hydrophobic than those of CXCR3-negative naive cells.

Germline V gene lookup returns CDR1 DFQATT and CDR2 SNEGSKA (reference sequence). The CDR3 sequence is 14 residues long. The chain has TRBV20-1 and TRBJ2-1; no DNA is available, so the TRBD2 call from TCRdb remains unchecked. The sequencing sample was made of naive CXCR3- CD8+ T cells from blood. The subset: CD45RO-CCR7+CD27+CD95- naive CD8+ T cells lacking CXCR3 (TNR3-). The receptor was derived from a human donor in good health. Some clones in this sample may be carry-over from other donors' samples. This CDR3 reads CSAPLRREYNEQFF.